The next 26 T cell receptor beta chains were all read from a single sample in a study of cytomegalovirus exposure and HLA in healthy donors. The study ran its PCR with 60 Vbeta and 13 Jbeta primers. Sequenced by immunoSEQ multiplex PCR; TCRdb stores in-frame clones only, minus some. Of 100,000 to 150,000 clones in the sample, roughly 68% are singletons; the top ten hold roughly 4%. The specimen was PBMCs. The receptor source for this set is a woman aged 45-60 years in good health and CMV-seropositive.

CDR3 bases: TGTGCCAGCAGCTCCCGGAGGGCGGGGGCCTCCACAGATACGCAGTATTTT. Protein product: CASSSRRAGASTDTQYF. The V and J genes are TRBV7-9 and TRBJ2-3; D possibly corresponds to TRBD2 (7 bases). V was pared by 4 bases and J by 2 bases, with 19 bases between. Germline V gives CDR1 SEHNR, CDR2 FQNEAQ (reference sequence). The CDR3 extends over 17 amino acids.

V gene TRBV5-1 combines with J gene TRBJ2-2, with D possibly being TRBD1 (5 bases). V gave up 3 bases and J gave up 1 base, with 7 bases separating them. CDR1 and CDR2 from the germline V gene are SGHRS and YFSETQ. There are 14 residues in the CDR3. Here the CDR3 reads CASSYQGNTGELFF. The CDR3 DNA reads TGCGCCAGCAGCTACCAGGGGAACACCGGGGAGCTGTTTTTT. The variable domain in full, with the rest retrieved from reference TRBV5-1 and TRBJ2-2, is KAGVTQTPRYLIKTRGQQVTLSCSPISGHRSVSWYQQTPGQGLQFLFEYFSETQRNKGNFPGRFSGRQFSNSRSEMNVSTLELGDSALYLCASSYQGNTGELFFGEGSRLTVL.

A few counts support this clone. V usage is TRBV7-9 and J usage is TRBJ1-6, with TRBD1 matching over 11 bases. Germline V gene sequence: CDR1 SEHNR, CDR2 FQNEAQ (reference sequence). The CDR3 is 15 amino acids. Losses at the gene ends were 4 bases for V and 5 bases for J; bases not matched to a gene: 1. CDR3 in amino acids: CASSWTGGDNSPLHF. The CDR3, as DNA: TGTGCCAGCAGCTGGACAGGGGGCGATAATTCACCCCTCCACTTT.

The chain combines TRBV7-2 with TRBJ2-1, with a possible D match to TRBD2 (6 bases). The germline V gene has CDR1 SGHTA and CDR2 FQGNSA. This CDR3 has 13 amino acids. The V gene lost 3 bases and the J gene lost 5 bases, with 8 bases spanning the gap. DNA of the CDR3: TGTGCCAGCAGCTTTAGGACTAACAATGAGCAGTTCTTC. This codes for CASSFRTNNEQFF.

The chain combines TRBV7-2 with TRBJ1-5; unclear D gene. CDR1 SGHTA and CDR2 FQGNSA come from the germline V gene. This CDR3 is built from 12 residues. V gave up 0 bases and J gave up 6 bases, with 3 bases separating them. The CDR3 DNA reads as TGTGCCAGCAGCTTAGCCGGTCAGCCCCAGCATTTT. This codes for CASSLAGQPQHF.

The rearrangement uses TRBV6-1 and TRBJ2-1; 10 bases are a match to TRBD2. Germline CDR1 reads MNHNS; CDR2 reads SASEGT. V was clipped by 7 bases and J by 2 bases; unmatched bases: 5. The CDR3 contains 15 residues. CDR3 sequence reads: CASTLSGGAYNEQFF. CDR3 nucleotide sequence: TGTGCCAGCACCCTAAGCGGGGGGGCCTACAATGAGCAGTTCTTC.

The CDR3 DNA sequence: TGTGCCAGCAGTTACTCGGGACAGCCAAGCACAGATACGCAGTATTTT. Protein product: CASSYSGQPSTDTQYF. The rearrangement links TRBV6-5 to TRBJ2-3, with 7 bases that match TRBD1. With 0 bases clipped from V and 0 bases from J, the junction kept 3 bases outside the gene matches. The V gene's germline CDR1 is MNHEY and CDR2 SVGAGI. The CDR3 runs 16 residues.

The chain recombines TRBV5-1 with TRBJ1-6; D gene ambiguous. Germline CDR1 is SGHRS and CDR2 is YFSETQ. Trimming removed 0 bases from V and 11 bases from J, with 12 bases in between. There are 14 residues in the CDR3. In nucleotides, the CDR3 is TGCGCCAGCAGCTTGGCAGGCCGTGGTGCACCCCTCCACTTT. It specifies CASSLAGRGAPLHF. Supplemented by reference TRBV5-1 and TRBJ1-6, the full variable domain reads KAGVTQTPRYLIKTRGQQVTLSCSPISGHRSVSWYQQTPGQGLQFLFEYFSETQRNKGNFPGRFSGRQFSNSRSEMNVSTLELGDSALYLCASSLAGRGAPLHFGNGTRLTVT.

Only a few counts were recorded for this clone. Additional DNA sequences in this sample encode the identical CDR3. The V gene is TRBV4-2, the J gene TRBJ2-5, with D maybe TRBD2 (5 bases). This CDR3 has 17 residues. Looked up from germline, CDR1 is LGHNA and CDR2 is YNFKEQ. With 0 bases removed from V and 5 bases from J, the gap between germline ends came to 19 bases. The CDR3: CASSQDRLRVSRETQYF. CDR3 nucleotide sequence: TGTGCCAGCAGCCAAGATAGGCTGAGGGTTAGCCGGGAGACCCAGTACTTC.

The J gene is TRBJ1-2, the V gene TRBV6-5, with D perhaps TRBD1 (5 bases). The CDR3 is 15 amino acids. Germline V lookup: CDR1 MNHEY, CDR2 SVGAGI. The V and J ends lost 5 bases and 4 bases respectively, with 17 bases between them. The CDR3 DNA follows: TGTGCCAGCAGTCACTACCTGGCCAGGGCCTATGGCTACACCTTC. This codes for CASSHYLARAYGYTF.

The gene calls are TRBV28 and TRBJ1-2; no firm D call. The V and J ends lost 7 bases and 3 bases respectively, with 15 bases between them. Germline V lookup: CDR1 MDHEN, CDR2 SYDVKM. This CDR3 comprises 14 residues. The CDR3 reads CASTTLATDYGYTF. CDR3 nucleotides: TGTGCCAGCACAACGCTCGCCACGGACTATGGCTACACCTTC.

The chain links TRBV6-4 to TRBJ2-3; 10 positions agree with TRBD1. CDR3 size: 14 residues. The germline CDR1 and CDR2 sequences are MRHNA and SNTAGT. J was trimmed by 5 bases and V by 5 bases; bases with no gene match: 4. CDR3 sequence reads: CASSRQGAGDTQYF. In DNA, the CDR3 is TGTGCCAGCAGTCGACAGGGGGCTGGAGATACGCAGTATTTT.

The CDR3 loop is CASSSKDYTQYF. The CDR3 DNA sequence: TGCGCCAGCAGCTCAAAGGACTATACGCAGTATTTT. The chain is built from TRBV4-1 and TRBJ2-3; D possibly corresponds to TRBD2 (5 bases). The CDR3 loop spans 12 amino acids. In germline, CDR1 is MGHRA, CDR2 YSYEKL. The germline V and J ends were trimmed by 5 bases and 7 bases, with 10 bases remaining between them.

This clone was seen more than once but under ten times. The rearrangement uses TRBV30 and TRBJ1-2; D possibly corresponds to TRBD1 (5 bases). The CDR3 consists of 13 residues. V shed 3 bases and J shed 3 bases, with 11 bases lying between them. The V gene's germline CDR1 is GTSNPN and CDR2 SVGIG (reference sequence). CDR3 sequence: CAWSGREDYGYTF. The CDR3 DNA reads TGTGCCTGGAGCGGCAGGGAAGACTATGGCTACACCTTC.

The chain recombines TRBV6-1 with TRBJ1-6; 8 positions agree with TRBD1. V dropped 6 bases and J dropped 10; count of bases not matched to a gene: 11. The CDR3 totals 15 residues. Germline loops: CDR1 MNHNS, CDR2 SASEGT. The chain's CDR3 is CASSRFGQGFSPLHF. The CDR3 DNA sequence: TGTGCCAGCAGCAGGTTTGGACAGGGCTTCTCACCCCTCCACTTT.

This chain uses TRBV7-6 with TRBJ2-5, with 7 bases fitting TRBD2. Germline trimming cut 5 bases from V and 4 bases from J; bases unmatched to any gene: 13. The germline CDR1 and CDR2 sequences are SGHVS and FNYEAQ. The CDR3 totals 16 residues. The CDR3 reads CASSVGRGFGGETQYF. CDR3 DNA: TGTGCCAGCAGCGTAGGGCGGGGGTTCGGTGGAGAGACCCAGTACTTC.

CDR3 nucleotides: TGTGCCAGCAGCTTAGACCCGGGACTACCAGACTCTGGAAACACCATATATTTT. Translating it yields CASSLDPGLPDSGNTIYF. The chain uses TRBV7-7 and TRBJ1-3; a possible D gene is TRBD1 (5 bases). The germline V gene has CDR1 SSHAT and CDR2 FNYEAQ (reference sequence). Trimming took off 1 base at V and 0 bases at J, with 16 bases between the two ends. The CDR3 sequence is 18 residues long.

This chain connects TRBV19 to TRBJ1-6; no clear D gene. The V end was cut by 4 bases, the J end by 8 bases, with 18 bases between. This CDR3 is built from 16 residues. Germline V gives CDR1 LNHDA, CDR2 SQIVND (reference sequence). CDR3 in amino acids: CASSTLYRPLDSPLHF. CDR3 coding DNA: TGTGCCAGTAGTACCTTATACCGACCCCTAGATTCACCCCTCCACTTT.

As to this clone: At one boundary the junction diverges from the germline segment, which might be a read error. J is TRBJ1-4 and V is TRBV27; possible D gene TRBD1, 5 bases. Germline CDR1 is MNHEY and CDR2 is SMNVEV (reference sequence). CDR3 length: 15 amino acids. This CDR3 is CAGSLSTGSAEKLFF. For the CDR3, the DNA is TGTGCCGGCAGTTTATCAACAGGATCGGCTGAAAAACTGTTTTTT. The full variable domain, in which reference TRBV27 and TRBJ1-4 provide the parts outside the CDR3, is EAQVTQNPRYLITVTGKKLTVTCSQNMNHEYMSWYRQDPGLGLRQIYYSMNVEVTDKGDVPEGYKVSRKEKRNFPLILESPSPNQTSLYFCAGSLSTGSAEKLFFGSGTQLSVL.

The chain couples TRBV10-2 to TRBJ1-2, with no clear D. Trimming removed 3 bases at V and 4 bases at J, with 12 bases between. This CDR3 is built from 14 residues. Germline V gene data show CDR1 as WSHSY and CDR2 as SAAADI. CDR3 sequence reads: CASSEIIRSYGYTF. DNA of the CDR3: TGCGCCAGCAGTGAAATAATCAGAAGCTATGGCTACACCTTC.

The chain links TRBV5-6 to TRBJ2-3; 12 nucleotides agree with TRBD2. Germline assignment: CDR1 SGHDT and CDR2 YYEEEE. Losses at the gene ends were 2 bases for V and 8 bases for J; bases not matched to a gene: 9. The CDR3 has 16 residues. CDR3 in amino acids: CASSFSTSGGALTQYF. In DNA form, the CDR3 reads TGTGCCAGCAGCTTCTCGACTAGCGGGGGAGCCCTTACGCAGTATTTT. Full variable domain (outside the CDR3, taken from reference TRBV5-6 and TRBJ2-3): DAGVTQSPTHLIKTRGQQVTLRCSPKSGHDTVSWYQQALGQGPQFIFQYYEEEERQRGNFPDRFSGHQFPNYSSELNVNALLLGDSALYLCASSFSTSGGALTQYFGPGTRLTVL.

The CDR3 DNA reads as TGTGCCAGCTCTGCAGGGGGCTACTCTGGGGCCAACGTCCTGACTTTC. As protein: CASSAGGYSGANVLTF. The rearrangement joins TRBV5-4 to TRBJ2-6; 8 bases agree with TRBD1. This CDR3 is 16 amino acids long. CDR1 and CDR2 (germline): SGHNT, YYREEE (reference sequence). The V and J ends lost 7 bases and 0 bases, in that order; junction bases with no gene match: 6.

V is TRBV11-3 and J is TRBJ1-1; 7 positions agree with TRBD1. Germline loops: CDR1 SGHNT, CDR2 YENEEA. The V segment lost 1 base and the J segment 6 bases; nucleotides outside the gene matches: 5. The CDR3 loop spans 14 amino acids. In nucleotides, the CDR3 is TGTGCCAGCAGCTTAGGGTCAGGGGGTTCTGAAGCTTTCTTT. It translates to CASSLGSGGSEAFF.

The V gene is TRBV28, the J gene TRBJ1-2, with TRBD1 matching over 8 bases. The J segment lost 8 bases and the V segment lost 5 bases, leaving 16 bases of the junction unmatched. Germline V lookup: CDR1 MDHEN, CDR2 SYDVKM. CDR3 size: 16 residues. The CDR3 nucleotides are TGTGCCAGCAGTCGGACAGGGAAGCTTTCCGGGGAGGGCTACACCTTC. This translates into CASSRTGKLSGEGYTF.

This chain uses TRBV5-1 with TRBJ1-1, with D possibly TRBD1 on 5 matching bases. Germline-derived CDR1 and CDR2 are SGHRS and YFSETQ. V lost 0 bases and J lost 4, with 16 bases in between. The CDR3 is 16 residues long. The CDR3 bases are TGCGCCAGCAGCTTGGACCTACTTCAGGGAGGCACTGAAGCTTTCTTT. Translated, it gives CASSLDLLQGGTEAFF.

In its sample, this clone was seen once. V is TRBV11-2 and J is TRBJ2-2; TRBD1 matches 7 bases. The V segment lost 6 bases and the J segment 1 base; nucleotides outside the gene matches: 2. Germline V lookup: CDR1 SGHAT, CDR2 FQNNGV. The CDR3 length is 14 residues. CDR3 sequence reads: CASSNRGNTGELFF. The CDR3 DNA sequence: TGTGCCAGCAGTAACAGGGGGAACACCGGGGAGCTGTTTTTT.